The 20 T cell receptor beta chains in this list originate from one sample, sequenced in a study of cytomegalovirus exposure and HLA in healthy donors. PCR primers comprised 60 Vbeta and 13 Jbeta primers. TCRdb's table, derived via immunoSEQ multiplex PCR, lists solely in-frame clones and lacks some. Altogether approximately 170,000 clones are present, around four fifths being singletons, with the ten largest covering roughly 10%. What was sequenced was PBMCs. The receptor source for this set is a man in his late teens or twenties in good health and CMV-seropositive.

This clone was observed a single time. The chain is built from TRBV4-1 and TRBJ2-5; the D gene is possibly TRBD2 (5 bases). Trimming removed 1 base at V and 4 bases at J, with 16 bases between. CDR3 length: 16 residues. Germline V gene data show CDR1 as MGHRA and CDR2 as YSYEKL. The CDR3 DNA is TGCGCCAGCAGCCAAGGGAGGACGGATTTAGGAGAGACCCAGTACTTC. Its protein is CASSQGRTDLGETQYF.

There are a few counts of this clone. This rearrangement joins TRBV6-1 to TRBJ1-1; D is uncertain. CDR1 and CDR2 from the germline V gene are MNHNS and SASEGT. CDR3 length equals 15 residues. The ends were cut back, 0 bases at V and 5 bases at J, with 13 bases in the middle. CDR3 amino acids: CASSEAGSWATEAFF. For the CDR3, the DNA is TGTGCCAGCAGTGAAGCGGGCTCCTGGGCGACTGAAGCTTTCTTT.

This chain joins TRBV30 and TRBJ1-5; TRBD1 might be the D (5 bases). Trimming stripped 2 bases from V and 3 bases from J, with 14 bases between. Germline V lookup: CDR1 GTSNPN, CDR2 SVGIG (reference sequence). CDR3 length equals 15 residues. CDR3 nucleotides: TGTGCCTGGAGTAGAGACAGCCTTTCCAATCAGCCCCAGCATTTT. Translated, it gives CAWSRDSLSNQPQHF. The full variable domain, completed using reference TRBV30 and TRBJ1-5, is SQTIHQWPATLVQPVGSPLSLECTVEGTSNPNLYWYRQAAGRGLQLLFYSVGIGQISSEVPQNLSASRPQDRQFILSSKKLLLSDSGFYLCAWSRDSLSNQPQHFGDGTRLSIL.

The rearrangement joins TRBV11-3 to TRBJ2-1, with a possible D match to TRBD2 (6 bases). Trimming stripped 2 bases from V and 8 bases from J, with 13 bases between. CDR1 and CDR2 from the germline V gene are SGHNT and YENEEA. The CDR3 covers 14 residues. The CDR3 is CASSLTQWGDEQFF. The CDR3 region has the DNA TGTGCCAGCAGCTTAACTCAGTGGGGGGATGAGCAGTTCTTC.

The chain combines TRBV25-1 with TRBJ1-3, with unresolved D. The length of the CDR3 is 15 residues. V gave up 0 bases and J gave up 4 bases, with 10 bases separating them. Germline lookup yields CDR1 MGHDK and CDR2 SYGVNS. The CDR3 DNA reads TGTGCCAGCAGTGAATATGAGTCTCTCGGAAACACCATATATTTT. This encodes CASSEYESLGNTIYF.

The chain combines TRBV5-1 with TRBJ2-1; tentatively, D is TRBD1 (6 bases). The length of the CDR3 is 12 residues. In germline, CDR1 is SGHRS, CDR2 YFSETQ. The V and J ends lost 4 bases and 8 bases respectively, with 10 bases between them. The CDR3 bases are TGCGCCAGCAGCCCCACAGGGTATGAGCAGTTCTTC. The encoded protein is CASSPTGYEQFF.

The chain has TRBV20-1 and TRBJ2-1; D remains unclear. The germline V and J ends were trimmed by 4 bases and 3 bases, with 4 bases remaining between them. The CDR3 length is 11 residues. Per germline, CDR1 DFQATT and CDR2 SNEGSKA (reference sequence). The CDR3, as DNA: TGCAGTGCTATTATCTACAATGAGCAGTTCTTC. Residues: CSAIIYNEQFF.

The V gene is TRBV6-5, the J gene TRBJ1-4; D perhaps matches TRBD1 (5 bases). The CDR3 is made up of 14 amino acids. Germline V gene data show CDR1 as MNHEY and CDR2 as SVGAGI. Trimming took off 6 bases at V and 0 bases at J, with 8 bases between the two ends. CDR3 sequence (DNA): TGTGCCAGCAGAGAGACAGCAACTAATGAAAAACTGTTTTTT. It is translated as CASRETATNEKLFF.

The sample holds one count of this clone. The CDR3 bases are TGCGCCAGCAGCGCAGGACATGGAGCGGGGGGCTTCGGCACTGAAGCTTTCTTT. This codes for CASSAGHGAGGFGTEAFF. V and J are TRBV5-1 and TRBJ1-1; weak D call: TRBD1 (6 bases). Trimming left V 4 bases short and J 4 bases short, with 26 bases between. Germline CDR1 is SGHRS and CDR2 is YFSETQ. CDR3 length equals 18 residues.

The chain recombines TRBV19 with TRBJ2-2, with D unclear. Per the germline V gene, CDR1 is LNHDA and CDR2 is SQIVND (reference sequence). The CDR3 runs to 12 residues. The germline V and J ends were trimmed by 3 bases and 5 bases, with 4 bases remaining between them. The CDR3 here is CASSIRTGELFF. DNA for the CDR3: TGTGCCAGTAGTATTCGGACCGGGGAGCTGTTTTTT.

The chain couples TRBV2 to TRBJ1-4, with D unresolved. Germline CDR1 and CDR2: SNHLY and FYNNEI. CDR3 size: 13 residues. Trimming took off 7 bases at V and 8 bases at J, with 14 bases between the two ends. The CDR3 bases are TGTGCCAGCACCGGGTCGCGATGGGAAAAACTGTTTTTT. Translating it yields CASTGSRWEKLFF.

A few counts support this clone. This chain joins TRBV21-1 and TRBJ2-4; TRBD1 is taken as the D call from the table, unchecked against the DNA. TRBV21-1 is described as a pseudogene. This CDR3 spans 15 amino acids. CDR3 in amino acids: CASSIGTIAKNIQYF. The CDR3 DNA follows: TGTGCCAGCAGCATCGGGACAATAGCCAAAAACATTCAGTACTTC.

The V gene is TRBV19, the J gene TRBJ2-5; 7 nucleotides line up with TRBD2. The CDR3 covers 14 residues. Looked up from germline, CDR1 is LNHDA and CDR2 is SQIVND (reference sequence). Trimming cost V 0 bases and J 6 bases; bases outside gene matches: 4. The CDR3 region has the DNA TGTGCCAGTAGTATAGAATCCGGGGGGAAGACCCAGTACTTC. As protein: CASSIESGGKTQYF.

The chain is built from TRBV29-1 and TRBJ2-5; TRBD2 might be the D (6 bases). V was cut by 3 bases and J by 5 bases, with 10 bases left in between. In germline, CDR1 is SQVTM, CDR2 ANQGSEA. CDR3 size: 12 residues. CDR3 sequence (DNA): TGCAGCGTTGACGATGGGGGGGAGACCCAGTACTTC. Its translation: CSVDDGGETQYF.

The chain carries TRBV2 and TRBJ2-2, with TRBD2 matching 8 bases. V lost 6 bases to trimming and J lost 4 bases; unmatched junction nucleotides: 22. This CDR3 has 20 residues. Germline values: CDR1 SNHLY, CDR2 FYNNEI. CDR3: CASSYGTSGGLLLFTGELFF. As DNA, the CDR3 is TGTGCCAGCAGCTACGGGACTAGTGGGGGACTCCTTCTTTTCACCGGGGAGCTGTTTTTT.

The rearrangement joins TRBV7-2 to TRBJ2-3, with D tentatively TRBD2 (7 bases). Per the germline V gene, CDR1 is SGHTA and CDR2 is FQGNSA. Trimming shortened V by 1 base and J by 0 bases, and 14 bases separated the two germline ends. This CDR3 has 17 residues. The CDR3 loop is CASSLVAGAWSTDTQYF. In DNA, the CDR3 is TGTGCCAGCAGCTTAGTCGCGGGGGCGTGGAGCACAGATACGCAGTATTTT.

This chain uses TRBV29-1 with TRBJ2-1, with TRBD1 as a possible D gene (6 bases). V was cut by 0 bases and J by 3 bases, with 15 bases left in between. The CDR3 consists of 16 residues. Germline V lookup: CDR1 SQVTM, CDR2 ANQGSEA. This CDR3 reads CSVEDGTPSHYNEQFF. The CDR3 coding sequence is TGCAGCGTTGAAGACGGGACACCAAGTCACTACAATGAGCAGTTCTTC.

The rearrangement links TRBV28 to TRBJ2-1, with D possibly being TRBD2 (5 bases). Germline V gene sequence: CDR1 MDHEN, CDR2 SYDVKM. The ends were cut back, 8 bases at V and 7 bases at J, with 15 bases in the middle. CDR3 length: 13 residues. CDR3 bases: TGTGCCAGCTTAAGGAGCGGACCGAATGAGCAGTTCTTC. Its translation is CASLRSGPNEQFF. Using reference TRBV28 and TRBJ2-1 for the parts outside the CDR3, the full variable domain is DVKVTQSSRYLVKRTGEKVFLECVQDMDHENMFWYRQDPGLGLRLIYFSYDVKMKEKGDIPEGYSVSREKKERFSLILESASTNQTSMYLCASLRSGPNEQFFGPGTRLTVL.

This chain uses TRBV18 with TRBJ2-7; 7 nucleotides align to TRBD1. Trimming took 4 bases from V and 4 from J; bases not matched to a gene: 7. Germline V gives CDR1 KGHSH, CDR2 LQKENI. This CDR3 is 14 amino acids long. CDR3 in amino acids: CASSHPGQSYEQYF. DNA for the CDR3: TGTGCCAGCTCACATCCGGGACAGTCTTACGAGCAGTACTTC. The whole variable domain, filled in from reference TRBV18 and TRBJ2-7, reads NAGVMQNPRHLVRRRGQEARLRCSPMKGHSHVYWYRQLPEEGLKFMVYLQKENIIDESGMPKERFSAEFPKEGPSILRIQQVVRGDSAAYFCASSHPGQSYEQYFGPGTRLTVT.

The chain employs TRBV10-2 and TRBJ2-7, with D possibly matching TRBD2 (5 bases). The CDR3 loop spans 13 amino acids. Trimming pared 3 bases from V and 5 bases from J, leaving 11 bases between. From germline, CDR1 is WSHSY and CDR2 SAAADI. The CDR3 nucleotides are TGCGCCAGCAGTGAAGTGGCGCGGGACGAGCAGTACTTC. Amino acids: CASSEVARDEQYF.